Below, 16 T cell receptor beta chains from the same sample are listed, as sequenced in a study of blood T cell repertoires in COVID-19. Repertoires were generated with immunoSEQ multiplex PCR, while TCRdb's copy carries only in-frame clones and drops some. The data show some 95,000 clones, with roughly 72% seen just once and 6.5% to 9% held by the top ten. Material: peripheral blood. The receptor set was obtained from a man aged 65 to 85 with acute or convalescent COVID-19.

The V and J genes are TRBV28 and TRBJ1-1; the match to TRBD1 covers 8 bases. Germline V CDR1 and CDR2: MDHEN, SYDVKM. V dropped 7 bases and J dropped 1; count of bases not matched to a gene: 14. This CDR3 region has 17 residues. The CDR3 DNA is TGTGCCAGCATCTCCCCCCAGGGGGCATCAAGGAACACTGAAGCTTTCTTT. Encoded protein: CASISPQGASRNTEAFF.

This clone came up once. The CDR3 bases are TGCAGCGTTGAAGCTCTGATACAGGGAGAGGATGAAAAACTGTTTTTT. It yields the protein CSVEALIQGEDEKLFF. The chain is built from TRBV29-1 and TRBJ1-4; D is possibly TRBD1 (6 bases). The CDR3 extends over 16 amino acids. The ends were cut back, 1 base at V and 6 bases at J, with 18 bases in the middle. In germline, CDR1 is SQVTM, CDR2 ANQGSEA. The full variable domain, in which reference TRBV29-1 and TRBJ1-4 provide the parts outside the CDR3, is SAVISQKPSRDICQRGTSLTIQCQVDSQVTMMFWYRQQPGQSLTLIATANQGSEATYESGFVIDKFPISRPNLTFSTLTVSNMSPEDSSIYLCSVEALIQGEDEKLFFGSGTQLSVL.

The chain employs TRBV5-4 and TRBJ2-1, with 7 bases that match TRBD2. With V trimmed by 4 bases and J by 8 bases, 9 bases remained unmatched. The length of the CDR3 is 14 residues. Per germline, CDR1 SGHNT and CDR2 YYREEE (reference sequence). The CDR3 sequence is CASSLRLATDEQFF. The CDR3 DNA reads TGTGCCAGCAGCCTTAGACTAGCAACAGATGAGCAGTTCTTC.

J is TRBJ2-3 and V is TRBV14, with 11 bases aligning to TRBD2. J lost 0 bases, V lost 1 base, and 3 bases had no gene match. The germline V gene has CDR1 SGHDN and CDR2 FVKESK. The CDR3 has 17 residues. The CDR3 here is CASSQGRTSGSTDTQYF. Here the CDR3 DNA reads TGTGCCAGCAGCCAAGGCCGGACTAGCGGGAGCACAGATACGCAGTATTTT.

This clone was observed a few times. In DNA form, the CDR3 reads TGTGCCAGCAAAAAGCCGGGGGGGTACGAGCAGTACGTC. It codes for CASKKPGGYEQYV. This chain uses TRBV28 with TRBJ2-7, with 8 nucleotides matching TRBD2. The length of the CDR3 is 13 residues. From germline, CDR1 is MDHEN and CDR2 SYDVKM. V dropped 7 bases and J dropped 4; count of bases not matched to a gene: 6.

V gene TRBV4-1 combines with J gene TRBJ2-5, with TRBD1 matching over 7 bases. Germline V gene data show CDR1 as MGHRA and CDR2 as YSYEKL. Trimming removed 4 bases from V and 4 bases from J; junction bases left unmatched: 3. This CDR3 region has 13 residues. CDR3 in amino acids: CASSLGQRETQYF. Written as DNA, the CDR3 is TGCGCCAGCAGCCTGGGACAGCGAGAGACCCAGTACTTC.

The chain couples TRBV7-9 to TRBJ2-1; TRBD2 agrees at 7 bases. V lost 3 bases to trimming and J lost 3 bases; unmatched junction nucleotides: 11. The CDR3 is 17 amino acids. From germline, CDR1 is SEHNR and CDR2 FQNEAQ (reference sequence). The CDR3 protein is CASSFLHQRDFYNEQFF. The CDR3 DNA sequence: TGTGCCAGCAGCTTTCTCCACCAGCGGGACTTCTACAATGAGCAGTTCTTC.

This chain connects TRBV28 to TRBJ2-3; 7 bases are shared with TRBD2. Germline V lookup: CDR1 MDHEN, CDR2 SYDVKM. V was clipped by 3 bases and J by 2 bases; unmatched bases: 5. The CDR3 length is 15 residues. CDR3 loop: CASSFAGVDTDTQYF. In DNA form, the CDR3 reads TGTGCCAGCAGTTTTGCGGGAGTAGACACAGATACGCAGTATTTT.

This clone came up a few times. This chain connects TRBV28 to TRBJ1-4, with D possibly being TRBD1 (6 bases). Per germline, CDR1 MDHEN and CDR2 SYDVKM. The CDR3 is 14 amino acids. Trimming removed 1 base from V and 8 bases from J, with 11 bases in between. The CDR3 loop is CASSLSGVVEKLFF. The CDR3 bases are TGTGCCAGCAGTTTATCAGGGGTAGTGGAAAAACTGTTTTTT. Combining the CDR3 with reference TRBV28 and TRBJ1-4 gives the whole variable domain DVKVTQSSRYLVKRTGEKVFLECVQDMDHENMFWYRQDPGLGLRLIYFSYDVKMKEKGDIPEGYSVSREKKERFSLILESASTNQTSMYLCASSLSGVVEKLFFGSGTQLSVL.

The V and J genes are TRBV4-1 and TRBJ1-2, with unresolved D. The CDR3 runs to 16 residues. The V gene's germline CDR1 is MGHRA and CDR2 YSYEKL. Trimming left V 1 base short and J 4 bases short, with 16 bases between. In DNA, the CDR3 is TGCGCCAGCAGCCAAGCGGCGCAGTCCCCTAGCTATGGCTACACCTTC. Translating gives CASSQAAQSPSYGYTF.

CDR3 sequence reads: CASSDGATGPNYGYTF. The CDR3 DNA follows: TGTGCCAGCAGTGACGGCGCGACAGGGCCTAACTATGGCTACACCTTC. The chain uses TRBV6-1 and TRBJ1-2, with 7 positions matching TRBD1. Germline CDR1 and CDR2: MNHNS and SASEGT. The CDR3 sequence is 16 residues long. V was clipped by 3 bases and J by 0 bases; unmatched bases: 7.

This clone was observed once. As DNA, the CDR3 is TGCGCCAGCAGCCCCAGGGAAATGAGGGAGCAGTACGTC. Its translation is CASSPREMREQYV. The rearrangement uses TRBV23-1 and TRBJ2-7, with D possibly TRBD1 on 5 matching bases. TRBV23-1 falls under the ORF class, with uncertain function. With 6 bases removed from V and 7 bases from J, the gap between germline ends came to 16 bases. This CDR3 region has 13 residues.

This clone was found once. The V call is TRBV6-1, the J call TRBJ2-1, with TRBD2 identical over 12 bases. This CDR3 is 16 amino acids long. Germline V gene sequence: CDR1 MNHNS, CDR2 SASEGT. Trimming removed 3 bases from V and 3 bases from J; junction bases left unmatched: 3. The CDR3 DNA sequence: TGTGCCAGCAGTGAGCGGACTAGCGGGGTCTACAATGAGCAGTTCTTC. It encodes CASSERTSGVYNEQFF.

J is TRBJ2-1 and V is TRBV5-1, with TRBD1 matching 8 bases. Trimming cost V 3 bases and J 0 bases; bases outside gene matches: 5. This CDR3 is built from 16 residues. CDR1 is SGHRS, CDR2 YFSETQ, per germline. CDR3 DNA: TGCGCCAGCAGCTCCGGGACAGGAGGCTCCTACAATGAGCAGTTCTTC. It yields the protein CASSSGTGGSYNEQFF.

The rearrangement uses TRBV29-1 and TRBJ2-5; a possible D gene is TRBD1 (5 bases). The CDR3 is 14 amino acids. Germline V gene sequence: CDR1 SQVTM, CDR2 ANQGSEA. With 1 base removed from V and 0 bases from J, the gap between germline ends came to 9 bases. The CDR3 DNA reads as TGCAGCGTTGAAGTGACAGAATACCAAGAGACCCAGTACTTC. It is translated as CSVEVTEYQETQYF.

This chain connects TRBV5-1 to TRBJ2-2; maybe TRBD1 (5 bases). Trimming removed 1 base from V and 4 bases from J, with 8 bases in between. CDR1 SGHRS and CDR2 YFSETQ come from the germline V gene. The CDR3 length is 14 residues. In DNA, the CDR3 is TGCGCCAGCAGCTTGCAGGGTGGCACCGGGGAGCTGTTTTTT. Residues: CASSLQGGTGELFF.